This TCR beta chain was profiled in a study of cytomegalovirus exposure and HLA in healthy donors. Overall study context: Within the Caucasian-associated ancestry cluster were roughly 82% of the roughly 430 genotyped donors. Findings of the study overall: Reportedly, diagnosis of cytomegalovirus status by the classifier showed high specificity and sensitivity. Analyses of presence/absence relied on an assumption of roughly uniform sequencing depth across donors. Only CMV serostatus was available as immune exposure information.

In the case of this clone: What it binds is unknown.

Trimming removed 0 bases at V and 0 bases at J, with 6 bases between. The germline V gene has CDR1 MGHRA and CDR2 YSYEKL. The CDR3 runs to 16 residues. The PCR had 60 Vbeta and 13 Jbeta primers. TCRdb keeps only in-frame clones here, not all; method: immunoSEQ multiplex PCR. Seen here are fewer than 250,000 clones, roughly 80% observed once, and the top ten hold about 3%. The sample comprised PBMCs. The chain recombines TRBV4-1 with TRBJ1-6; D is unresolved. This TCR came from a woman aged 25 to 45 in good health and CMV-seropositive. The CDR3 nucleotides read TGCGCCAGCAGCCAAGATCCGAGCTCCTATAATTCACCCCTCCACTTT. It is translated as CASSQDPSSYNSPLHF.